The T cell receptor (beta chain) described here comes from a study of shared T cell receptors in the human thymus (TCRdb year 2021). About the full investigation: The study examined how self-reactive, shared T-cell receptor alpha chains are generated in the human thymus.

Spanning cysteine to phenylalanine, the CDR3 consists of 14 amino acids. CDR3 DNA only is kept here, 42 bases in frame from base 1. V is clipped by 6 bases and J by 3 bases, and the sequence between their germline boundaries is 15 bases long. CDR1 and CDR2 (MNHEY, SVGAGI) derive from the germline V gene. Points on this clone: Its antigen is still unknown. Base qualities are not at hand, and no much larger clone is one base apart.

Receptors were amplified or captured by the immunoSEQ multiplex PCR assay. As stored in TCRdb, this immuneACCESS dataset retains in-frame rearrangements with V and J assigned. A fraction of the clones does not appear; measured against another copy, unresolved V genes explain less than half of the discrepancy, and the remainder lacks a known reason. In all, the sample holds hundreds of thousands of clones, and 87% of those were seen once. The ten largest clones take up roughly 0.0094% of the sample. These data were also filed under a second study, of human thymus T cells. As the second study states: Immunologically healthy infants undergoing open corrective cardiac surgery for congenital heart defects in Finland were used as donors. Thymus tissue was collected as surgical resects that were removed during corrective cardiac surgery. Both the thymic and the peripheral blood repertoires appeared to show biased V and J gene segment usage. Highly overlapping thymic TCR repertoires among unrelated individuals were reported in the related research. TCR alpha and beta repertoires from roughly 8 infant thymus samples and a few related peripheral blood samples were characterized in the study. The cohort included several male and two female infants, with donor ages spanning 7 to 244 days. Thymocytes were freed from the tissue by mechanical means and kept at -70 degrees C as pellets of roughly 9-30 million cells. A QIAsymphony instrument was used to extract genomic DNA from frozen cell pellets. TCRB and TCRAD loci were amplified from a standardized quantity of quality-controlled genomic DNA using the immunoSEQ multiplex PCR assay. The amplicons covered the V(D)J region and were long enough to include the CDR3 and to identify the V and J genes. Amplicon sequencing was performed on an Illumina platform through the commercial immunoSEQ service. Corrections for primer bias and sequencing errors followed previously described methods, while TCRAD and TCRB definitions were based on the IMGT database. The repertoires were analysed using immunoSEQ Analyzer 3.0 and VDJTools for basic statistics, V/J segment usage, diversity estimates, rarefaction and pairwise overlap. Diversity was estimated with Chao1, ChaoE, Efron-Thisted, Shannon and inverse Simpson indices, and also on datasets down-sampled to the smallest sample. Repertoire overlap was assessed by strict matching of CDR3 nucleotide sequence, V gene and J gene, and clustering was done by Jaccard-based multidimensional scaling. On average, about 800,000 unique TCRB clonotypes were obtained from thymus samples, compared with roughly 84,000 from blood samples.

The sequencing input was thymocytes. The sequence was obtained from a boy under two years old with a congenital heart defect. Donor details come from another sample of the same person, matched by shared clones. This receptor chain uses TRBV6-5 and TRBJ2-7, with TRBD2 tentatively as D gene (7 bases match). For the CDR3, the sequence is CASSLGGGNYEQYF. In nucleotide form, the sequence is TGTGCCAGCAGCTTAGGGGGGGGAAACTACGAGCAGTACTTC.